This T cell receptor (beta chain) was profiled in a study of PD-1 blockade in classical Hodgkin lymphoma. Using immunoSEQ multiplex PCR, the repertoire was profiled, and TCRdb retains in-frame clones only, with some absent. Of approximately 14,000 clones in the sample, about 90% were seen once. Time point denoted: newly diagnosed, previously untreated cHL patient sample. Magnetic depletion of non-target cells from thawed PBMCs yielded purified CD8+ T cells. A comparison was provided by newly diagnosed, untreated classical Hodgkin lymphoma PBMCs. Between the trimmed V and J ends, which lost 7 bases and 0 bases, there was a span of 21 bases. Per germline, CDR1 KGHSH and CDR2 LQKENI. The CDR3 loop spans 17 amino acids.

The sequence derives from a human donor with classical Hodgkin lymphoma. The V gene is TRBV18, the J gene TRBJ1-2; no definite D call. Sequencing was done on a sample of CD8+ T cells from blood. This chain's CDR3 is CASYSTVPLKANYGYTF. CDR3 sequence (DNA): TGTGCCAGCTACAGCACGGTTCCCTTAAAAGCTAACTATGGCTACACCTTC.